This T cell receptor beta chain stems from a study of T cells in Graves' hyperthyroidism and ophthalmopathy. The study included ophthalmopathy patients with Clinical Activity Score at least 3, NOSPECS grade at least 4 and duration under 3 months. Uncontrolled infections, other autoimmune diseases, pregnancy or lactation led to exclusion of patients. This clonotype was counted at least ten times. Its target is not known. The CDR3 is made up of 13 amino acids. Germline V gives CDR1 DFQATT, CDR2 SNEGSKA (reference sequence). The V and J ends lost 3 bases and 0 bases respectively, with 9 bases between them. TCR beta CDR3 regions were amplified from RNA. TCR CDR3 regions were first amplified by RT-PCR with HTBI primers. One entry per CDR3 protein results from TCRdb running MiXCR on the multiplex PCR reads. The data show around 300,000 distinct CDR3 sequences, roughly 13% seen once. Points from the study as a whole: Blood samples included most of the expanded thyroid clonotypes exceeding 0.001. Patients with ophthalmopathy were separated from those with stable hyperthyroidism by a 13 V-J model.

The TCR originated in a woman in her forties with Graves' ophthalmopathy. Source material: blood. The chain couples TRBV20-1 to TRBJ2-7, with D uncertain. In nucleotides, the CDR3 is TGCAGTGCTAGCAGTCTAGGCTCCTACGAGCAGTACTTC. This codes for CSASSLGSYEQYF.